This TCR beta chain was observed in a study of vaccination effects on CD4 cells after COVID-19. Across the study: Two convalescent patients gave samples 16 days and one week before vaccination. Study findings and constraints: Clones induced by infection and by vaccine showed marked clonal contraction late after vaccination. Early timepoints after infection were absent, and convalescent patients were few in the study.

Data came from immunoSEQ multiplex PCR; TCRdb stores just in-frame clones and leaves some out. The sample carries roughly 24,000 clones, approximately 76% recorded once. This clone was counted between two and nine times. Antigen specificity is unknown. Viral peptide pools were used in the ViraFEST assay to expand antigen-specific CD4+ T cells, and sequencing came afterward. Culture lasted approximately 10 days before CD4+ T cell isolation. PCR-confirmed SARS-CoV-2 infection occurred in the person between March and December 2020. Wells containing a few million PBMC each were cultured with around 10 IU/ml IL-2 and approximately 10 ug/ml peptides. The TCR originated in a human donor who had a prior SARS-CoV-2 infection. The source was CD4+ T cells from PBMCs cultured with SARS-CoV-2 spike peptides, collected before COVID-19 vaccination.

The CDR3 is CASSAGSQETQYF. For the CDR3, the DNA is TGCGCCAGCAGCGCCGGATCCCAAGAGACCCAGTACTTC. The chain employs TRBV5-1 and TRBJ2-5; no reliable D call. This CDR3 is built from 13 residues. V lost 4 bases to trimming and J lost 1 base, with 8 bases between them. CDR1 is SGHRS and CDR2 is YFSETQ in the germline V gene.